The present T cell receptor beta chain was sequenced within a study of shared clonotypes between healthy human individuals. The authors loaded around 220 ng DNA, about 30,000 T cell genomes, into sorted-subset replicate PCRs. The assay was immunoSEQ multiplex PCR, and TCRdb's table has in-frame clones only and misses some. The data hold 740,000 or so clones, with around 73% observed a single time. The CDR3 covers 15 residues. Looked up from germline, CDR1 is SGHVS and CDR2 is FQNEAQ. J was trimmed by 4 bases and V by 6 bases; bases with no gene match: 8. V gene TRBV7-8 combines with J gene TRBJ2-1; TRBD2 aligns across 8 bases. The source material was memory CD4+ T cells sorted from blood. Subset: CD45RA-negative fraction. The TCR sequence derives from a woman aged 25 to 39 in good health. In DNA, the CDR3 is TGTGCCAGCAGATTCACTAGCGGAGGTTACAATGAGCAGTTCTTC. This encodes CASRFTSGGYNEQFF.